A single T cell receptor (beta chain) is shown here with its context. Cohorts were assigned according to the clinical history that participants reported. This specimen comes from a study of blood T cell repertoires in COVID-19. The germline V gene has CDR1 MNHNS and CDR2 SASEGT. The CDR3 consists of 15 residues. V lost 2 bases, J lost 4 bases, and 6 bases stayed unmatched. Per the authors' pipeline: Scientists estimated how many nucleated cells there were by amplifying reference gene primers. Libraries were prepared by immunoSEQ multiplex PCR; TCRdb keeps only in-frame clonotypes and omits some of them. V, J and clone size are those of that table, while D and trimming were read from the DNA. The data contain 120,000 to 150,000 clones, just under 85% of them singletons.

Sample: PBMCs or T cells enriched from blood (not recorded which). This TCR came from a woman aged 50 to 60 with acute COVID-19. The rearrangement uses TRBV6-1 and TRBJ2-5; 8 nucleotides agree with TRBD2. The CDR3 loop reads CASSEKTGGAETQYF. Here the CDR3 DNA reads TGTGCCAGCAGTGAAAAGACGGGAGGGGCAGAGACCCAGTACTTC.